The clone carrying this T cell receptor beta chain was observed at least ten times. The antigen is undetermined. This specimen belongs to a study of T-cell memory formation after mild COVID-19. Study in general: Each donor largely had its own TCR clusters.

Germline assignment: CDR1 KGHDR and CDR2 SFDVKD. The CDR3 is 14 amino acids. Trimming shortened V by 6 bases and J by 1 base, and 9 bases separated the two germline ends. TCRdb re-called the 5' RACE reads through MiXCR, storing one row per CDR3 protein. The data show some 120,000 distinct CDR3 sequences, with approximately 6.2% seen just once and under 2.5% held by the top ten. General study findings and limits: Pre-infection memory contained some responding clones, which suggested that cross-reactive memory had joined. Clones contracting across day 15 to 85 had a balanced CD4/CD8 profile; later expanding clones leaned CD4+.

This rearrangement joins TRBV24-1 to TRBJ1-5; no firm D call. The sample comprised PBMCs or a T cell subset sorted from them (not recorded which). This sequence was found in an adult woman who had mild COVID-19 (a few samples of this study predate the infection). Cell type and time point are not known. The CDR3 DNA sequence: TGTGCCACCAGTCGGGTGGGGAGCAATCAGCCCCAGCATTTT. It translates to CATSRVGSNQPQHF.